Below, 25 T cell receptor beta chains from the same sample are listed, as sequenced in a study of molecular identifiers for immune sequencing clone quantification. TCRdb ran MiXCR on the PCR reads and lists one entry per CDR3 protein. The sample lists hundreds of thousands of distinct CDR3 sequences, roughly a quarter seen once, with around 0.76% in the top ten. Sequencing was carried out using naive CD8+ T cells from blood, with Jurkat cell RNA spiked in. As to subset: FACS-sorted CD8+CD4-CCR7+CD45RA+ naive T cells. The receptors were sampled from a human donor in good health. Some libraries in this study had Jurkat cell RNA spiked in.

This clonotype has a count of ten or more. The rearrangement joins TRBV28 to TRBJ2-6, with D perhaps given as TRBD1 or TRBD2 (6 bases each). The CDR3 extends over 19 amino acids. Looked up from germline, CDR1 is MDHEN and CDR2 is SYDVKM. Trimming shortened V by 1 base and J by 0 bases, and 16 bases separated the two germline ends. This CDR3 is CASSLSGGSHSSGANVLTF. For the CDR3, the DNA is TGTGCCAGCAGTTTATCCGGGGGCTCACATAGCTCTGGGGCCAACGTCCTGACTTTC. Full variable domain (missing parts from reference TRBV28 and TRBJ2-6): DVKVTQSSRYLVKRTGEKVFLECVQDMDHENMFWYRQDPGLGLRLIYFSYDVKMKEKGDIPEGYSVSREKKERFSLILESASTNQTSMYLCASSLSGGSHSSGANVLTFGAGSRLTVL.

This clonotype showed up just a few times. V and J are TRBV6-5 and TRBJ1-2, with D unclear. Trimming stripped 5 bases from V and 1 base from J, with 8 bases between. Germline CDR1 is MNHEY and CDR2 is SVGAGI. The CDR3 spans 13 residues. As DNA, the CDR3 is TGTGCCAGCAGTGCCGGTCGTAACTATGGCTACACCTTC. Amino acid sequence: CASSAGRNYGYTF.

This clonotype came up a few times. CDR3 DNA sequence: TGTGCCAGCAGCTTACTTCTCGGGGTACAACAAGAGACCCAGTACTTC. Amino acids: CASSLLLGVQQETQYF. The V and J genes are TRBV7-9 and TRBJ2-5; D might be TRBD2 (5 bases). This CDR3 comprises 16 residues. Germline V gives CDR1 SEHNR, CDR2 FQNEAQ (reference sequence). Trimming took off 2 bases at V and 2 bases at J, with 15 bases between the two ends.

V and J are TRBV27 and TRBJ2-2, with 13 bases lining up with TRBD2. The CDR3 is made up of 15 amino acids. From germline, CDR1 is MNHEY and CDR2 SMNVEV (reference sequence). Germline trimming cut 6 bases from V and 5 bases from J; bases unmatched to any gene: 3. The chain's CDR3 is CASSPTSGRTGELFF. The DNA of the CDR3 is TGTGCCAGCAGCCCGACTAGCGGGAGGACCGGGGAGCTGTTTTTT.

The rearrangement joins TRBV11-3 to TRBJ2-1; D gene unclear. V dropped 2 bases and J dropped 9 bases, with 17 bases sitting between them. CDR3 size: 15 residues. Germline lookup yields CDR1 SGHNT and CDR2 YENEEA. As DNA, the CDR3 is TGTGCCAGCAGCTTAATTCAGCGTCCCCCCCGTGAGCAGTTCTTC. Translated: CASSLIQRPPREQFF.

To note about this clonotype: This may stem from a read error, because a much larger clone lies one nucleotide away. The chain carries TRBV7-9 and TRBJ2-7; TRBD1 aligns across 8 bases. The CDR3 covers 14 residues. With V trimmed by 5 bases and J by 3 bases, 6 bases remained unmatched. The germline CDR1 and CDR2 sequences are SEHNR and FQNEAQ (reference sequence). CDR3 sequence: CASSRLDRGYEQYF. CDR3 nucleotides: TGTGCCAGCAGCCGGCTCGACAGGGGCTACGAGCAGTACTTC.

In this sample, this clonotype turned up a few times. J is TRBJ2-3 and V is TRBV5-1; weak D call: TRBD1 (6 bases). The CDR3 sequence is 15 residues long. Trimming cost V 3 bases and J 3 bases, with 14 bases left between them. The germline gives CDR1 SGHRS, CDR2 YFSETQ. CDR3 region: CASSWAGDVTDTQYF. The CDR3 DNA reads TGCGCCAGCAGCTGGGCAGGGGATGTTACAGATACGCAGTATTTT.

This rearrangement joins TRBV20-1 to TRBJ1-1; no firm D call. Germline-derived CDR1 and CDR2 are DFQATT and SNEGSKA (reference sequence). This CDR3 comprises 13 residues. Trimming stripped 0 bases from V and 4 bases from J, with 9 bases between. Here the CDR3 reads CSARDRVSTEAFF. The CDR3 DNA sequence: TGCAGTGCTAGAGACCGTGTGTCCACTGAAGCTTTCTTT.

The sample holds many counts of this clonotype. The J gene is TRBJ1-1, the V gene TRBV2; D is undetermined. V lost 8 bases and J lost 0, with 10 bases in between. The germline V gene has CDR1 SNHLY and CDR2 FYNNEI. The CDR3 covers 13 residues. The CDR3 loop reads CASWPGMNTEAFF. Written as DNA, the CDR3 is TGTGCCAGCTGGCCGGGGATGAACACTGAAGCTTTCTTT.

This clonotype was observed many times. This chain connects TRBV24-1 to TRBJ2-1; D is possibly TRBD2 (6 bases). The V gene's germline CDR1 is KGHDR and CDR2 SFDVKD. The CDR3 length is 15 residues. V was trimmed by 3 bases and J by 6 bases, leaving 14 bases between them. Here the CDR3 reads CATSDPSDGSNEQFF. The CDR3 nucleotides read TGTGCCACCAGTGATCCGTCTGACGGGAGCAATGAGCAGTTCTTC.

A few counts support this clonotype. The rearrangement uses TRBV27 and TRBJ2-2; D possibly corresponds to TRBD2 (6 bases). CDR3 length: 16 amino acids. Germline CDR1 reads MNHEY; CDR2 reads SMNVEV (reference sequence). V lost 3 bases, J lost 0 bases, and 11 bases lay in between. For the CDR3, the DNA is TGTGCCAGCAGTTTCGGTACGGGGGCGAACACCGGGGAGCTGTTTTTT. Translating gives CASSFGTGANTGELFF.

This clonotype was found many times. The CDR3 region is CASSDQAEVATNEKLFF. For the CDR3, the DNA is TGTGCCAGCAGCGACCAGGCGGAGGTCGCAACTAATGAAAAACTGTTTTTT. The chain combines TRBV9 with TRBJ1-4; D is unclear. Germline CDR1 is SGDLS and CDR2 is YYNGEE. The CDR3 contains 17 residues. V was clipped by 3 bases and J by 0 bases, with 15 bases between them.

A note on this clonotype: A read error may be the cause here, since a much bigger clone is one base away. V usage is TRBV29-1 and J usage is TRBJ2-5; 7 bases match TRBD2. This CDR3 is built from 14 residues. Germline V lookup: CDR1 SQVTM, CDR2 ANQGSEA. CDR3 DNA sequence: TGCAGCGCTGAAACTAGCGTTGTAGAAGAGAGCCAGTACTTC. This codes for CSAETSVVEESQYF. Full variable domain (missing parts from reference TRBV29-1 and TRBJ2-5): SAVISQKPSRDICQRGTSLTIQCQVDSQVTMMFWYRQQPGQSLTLIATANQGSEATYESGFVIDKFPISRPNLTFSTLTVSNMSPEDSSIYLCSAETSVVEESQYFGPGTRLLVL.

This clonotype was detected ten times or more. The rearrangement joins TRBV10-3 to TRBJ2-3; D uncertain. Germline CDR1 and CDR2: ENHRY and SYGVKD. This CDR3 has 12 residues. V was shortened by 4 bases and J by 6 bases, with 8 bases between the two germline ends. The CDR3 DNA sequence: TGTGCCATCAGTGGGGCCCGGGATACGCAGTATTTT. It codes for CAISGARDTQYF.

This chain joins TRBV6-5 and TRBJ2-6; 8 nucleotides align to TRBD1. CDR3 length equals 16 residues. Germline V lookup: CDR1 MNHEY, CDR2 SVGAGI. The junction had 7 bases not matched to a gene; V was cut back by 5 bases and J by 4 bases. As DNA, the CDR3 is TGTGCCAGCAGTATGGACAGGGCAGCGGGGGCCAACGTCCTGACTTTC. As protein: CASSMDRAAGANVLTF.

This clonotype was observed at least ten times. V gene TRBV2 combines with J gene TRBJ2-3, with a tentative D call TRBD1 (5 bases). Germline CDR1 SNHLY, CDR2 FYNNEI. Trimming removed 1 base at V and 5 bases at J, with 10 bases between. This CDR3 comprises 14 residues. The CDR3 sequence is CASSEDMGQDTQYF. The CDR3 nucleotides are TGTGCCAGCAGTGAAGACATGGGGCAAGATACGCAGTATTTT.

The genes are TRBV20-1 and TRBJ2-7; TRBD1 might be the D (6 bases). Trimming pared 5 bases from V and 0 bases from J, leaving 14 bases between. The length of the CDR3 is 14 residues. Germline lookup yields CDR1 DFQATT and CDR2 SNEGSKA (reference sequence). The DNA of the CDR3 is TGCAGTGCTCCCTGGACGGACAGCTCCTACGAGCAGTACTTC. Protein: CSAPWTDSSYEQYF.

This clonotype was observed at least ten times. The chain is built from TRBV29-1 and TRBJ1-1; D uncertain. This CDR3 has 14 amino acids. V was shortened by 0 bases and J by 0 bases, with 8 bases between the two germline ends. CDR1 is SQVTM and CDR2 is ANQGSEA in the germline V gene. Here the CDR3 DNA reads TGCAGCGTTGAAGATTGGGCGTTGAACACTGAAGCTTTCTTT. As protein: CSVEDWALNTEAFF.

A few counts support this clonotype. The rearrangement joins TRBV12-3 or TRBV12-4 to TRBJ1-5; D might be TRBD1 (5 bases). The CDR3 consists of 14 residues. With 5 bases removed from V and 5 bases from J, the gap between germline ends came to 13 bases. CDR3 sequence: CASSPWDRDQPQHF. In DNA form, the CDR3 reads TGTGCCAGCAGTCCCTGGGACCGCGATCAGCCCCAGCATTTT.

In this sample, this clonotype turned up a few times. The chain combines TRBV9 with TRBJ2-3, with D possibly being TRBD2 (7 bases). This CDR3 comprises 16 residues. Germline lookup yields CDR1 SGDLS and CDR2 YYNGEE. V was clipped by 2 bases and J by 6 bases, with 19 bases between them. CDR3 in amino acids: CASSVEQRGGGDTQYF. CDR3 coding DNA: TGTGCCAGCAGCGTGGAGCAGCGGGGAGGGGGTGATACGCAGTATTTT.

A note on this clonotype: A read error is possible here, since a much larger clone lies one base away. This chain links TRBV7-9 with TRBJ2-3, with a tentative D call TRBD2 (7 bases). The CDR3 is 12 amino acids. Germline lookup yields CDR1 SEHNR and CDR2 FQNEAQ (reference sequence). CDR3 sequence (DNA): TGTGCCAGTGGACTAGAGACAGGTACGCAGTATTTT. Protein: CASGLETGTQYF.

This clonotype was picked up many times. V gene TRBV6-1 combines with J gene TRBJ1-1, with D possibly matching TRBD1 (5 bases). Germline CDR1 MNHNS, CDR2 SASEGT. This CDR3 spans 13 amino acids. Trimming stripped 7 bases from V and 4 bases from J, with 13 bases between. CDR3 amino acids: CASTKYRGTEAFF. The CDR3 DNA sequence: TGTGCCAGCACGAAATATAGGGGCACTGAAGCTTTCTTT.

This clonotype was observed at least ten times. DNA of the CDR3: TGTGCCAGCAGTTTAAAGCAAATAATGTACGACATGAACACTGAAGCTTTCTTT. It specifies CASSLKQIMYDMNTEAFF. The J gene is TRBJ1-1, the V gene TRBV27; D is undetermined. Trimming shortened V by 2 bases and J by 0 bases, and 19 bases separated the two germline ends. This CDR3 spans 18 amino acids. Per the germline V gene, CDR1 is MNHEY and CDR2 is SMNVEV (reference sequence).

In this sample, this clonotype turned up many times. The CDR3 protein is CASSITGDPTSYEQYF. The CDR3 bases are TGTGCCAGTTCAATTACCGGGGATCCGACTTCCTACGAGCAGTACTTC. The chain uses TRBV19 and TRBJ2-7; maybe TRBD2 (5 bases). V dropped 8 bases and J dropped 1 base, with 21 bases sitting between them. The germline CDR1 and CDR2 sequences are LNHDA and SQIVND (reference sequence). CDR3 size: 16 residues.

There are a few counts of this clonotype. The chain couples TRBV4-1 to TRBJ2-2, with 11 positions matching TRBD2. The germline V gene has CDR1 MGHRA and CDR2 YSYEKL. V shed 2 bases and J 7 bases; nucleotides not matched to a gene: 15. The CDR3 sequence is 19 residues long. CDR3 DNA sequence: TGCGCCAGCAGCCAACGCTACGGATTAGCGGGAGGGCCTGGCGGGGAGCTGTTTTTT. Protein product: CASSQRYGLAGGPGGELFF.